This TCR beta chain was found in a study of T-cell memory formation after mild COVID-19. This CDR3 is 15 amino acids long. V lost 1 base and J 0 bases, leaving 12 bases between the germline ends. CDR1 is DFQATT, CDR2 SNEGSKA, per germline (reference sequence). TCRdb fed the 5' RACE reads into MiXCR, producing one record per CDR3 protein. This table holds about 180,000 distinct CDR3 sequences, 16% found once. This sequence joins TRBV20-1 and TRBJ1-1; no clear D. Sequencing was done on a sample of PBMCs or a T cell subset sorted from them (not recorded which). The TCR comes from an adult woman who had mild COVID-19 (a few samples of this study predate the infection). Cell type and time point are not known. The CDR3 DNA is TGCAGTGCTAGAGTGCGACCTACCCTGAACACTGAAGCTTTCTTT. Amino acid sequence: CSARVRPTLNTEAFF.